The TCR beta chain under discussion was sequenced for a study of blood T cell repertoires in COVID-19. In the study overall: The study drew acute and convalescent COVID-19 samples from the United States, Italy and Spain. In each case, the material was cDNA or gDNA derived from T cells, B-cell-depleted T cells, or PBMCs.

Per the authors' pipeline: Reference gene primer amplification gave nucleated cell count estimates. TCRdb keeps only in-frame clones here, not all; method: immunoSEQ multiplex PCR. The V and J calls and clone size come from that table; D and trimming were worked out from the DNA. The table includes about 170,000 clones, 83% detected once. CDR3 length equals 12 residues. Trimming took 6 bases from V and 7 from J, leaving 13 bases between them. Sequences were obtained from peripheral blood. The source of this sequence is a woman in her 70s who had recovered from COVID-19. The V gene is TRBV12-3 or TRBV12-4, the J gene TRBJ2-7; D may be TRBD1 (5 bases). CDR3 residues: CASRTRAREQYF. The CDR3, as DNA: TGTGCCAGCAGAACCAGGGCGAGGGAGCAGTACTTC.